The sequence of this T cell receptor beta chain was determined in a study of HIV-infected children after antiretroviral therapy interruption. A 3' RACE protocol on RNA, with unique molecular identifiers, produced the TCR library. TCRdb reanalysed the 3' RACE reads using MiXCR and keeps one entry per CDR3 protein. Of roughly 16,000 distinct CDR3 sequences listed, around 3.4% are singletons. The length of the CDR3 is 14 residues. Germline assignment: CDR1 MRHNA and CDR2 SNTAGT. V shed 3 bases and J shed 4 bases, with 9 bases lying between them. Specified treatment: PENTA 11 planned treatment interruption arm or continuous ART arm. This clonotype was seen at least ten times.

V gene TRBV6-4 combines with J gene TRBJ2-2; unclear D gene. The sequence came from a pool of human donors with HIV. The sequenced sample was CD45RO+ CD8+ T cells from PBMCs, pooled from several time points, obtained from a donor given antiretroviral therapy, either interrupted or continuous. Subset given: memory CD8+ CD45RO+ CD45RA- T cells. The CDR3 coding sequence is TGTGCCAGCAGTGATGACGGATCCACCGGGGAGCTGTTTTTT. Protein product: CASSDDGSTGELFF.